This T cell receptor (beta chain) was identified during a study of siplizumab effects on memory and regulatory T cells. Overall study results and limits: Siplizumab led to significantly less abundant alloreactive sequences that could be traced back to unstimulated CD4+ memory cells. Naive T cells were seemingly more diverse than memory cells, and major contributions to the alloresponse seemed to be made by them. The authors mapped only a minor fraction of alloreactive clones to unstimulated subsets.

The CDR3 is 14 amino acids. V lost 1 base and J lost 8, with 12 bases in between. Germline lookup yields CDR1 MNHNS and CDR2 SASEGT. Each sample had roughly 10^5 TCR templates assayed. The repertoire was sequenced with immunoSEQ multiplex PCR; TCRdb's copy has only in-frame clones and lacks some. Among roughly 100,000 clones, about 90% were seen once, and the ten largest hold 0.9% to 1.3%. This clone is a singleton in its sample. Its target is unknown. The sequence was obtained from a human donor in good health. The sequencing sample was made of CD4+ T cells sorted from blood. The chain joins TRBV6-1 to TRBJ2-1; D may be TRBD2 (6 bases). The CDR3, as DNA: TGTGCCAGCAGTGAAGGACTAGTATTCTATGAGCAGTTCTTC. Its translation: CASSEGLVFYEQFF.